The rows below give T cell receptor beta chains drawn from one sample of a study of CD8+CD57+ T cells in acquired aplastic anemia. A single record per CDR3 protein comes from TCRdb applying MiXCR to the reads. The table records nearly 60,000 distinct CDR3 sequences, around 50% of them present only once. The specimen sequenced was sorted CD4+, CD8+, or CD8+CD57+ T cells (not recorded which) from PBMCs. The receptors were sampled from a human donor with aplastic anemia. CDR3s include the opening cysteine and the closing phenylalanine or tryptophan. A D gene is named only where the DNA matches it firmly. Size is stated for part of the rows, as once, few or many counts, or as a class when the clone is expanded.

>NA|TRBJ1-6|TRBV11-2|NA
CASSSSGSGAHSPLHF
TGTGCCAGCAGCTCCAGCGGATCGGGGGCACATTCACCCCTCCACTTT
>TRBD1|TRBJ1-2|TRBV7-8|NA
CASSLRQGPEGYTF
TGTGCCAGCAGCCTTAGACAGGGGCCGGAGGGCTACACCTTC
>TRBD2|TRBJ2-7|TRBV30|NA
CAWSAGGVSYEQYF
TGTGCCTGGAGTGCCGGGGGGGTCTCCTACGAGCAGTACTTC
>NA|TRBJ2-7|TRBV7-7|NA
CASSYTEDYEQYF
TGTGCCAGCAGCTACACGGAAGACTACGAGCAGTACTTC
>TRBD1|TRBJ1-2|TRBV20-1|NA
CSARDPLRQGSYGYTF
TGCAGTGCTAGAGATCCACTTCGACAGGGGAGCTATGGCTACACCTTC
>TRBD2|TRBJ2-3|TRBV5-1|few
CASSLRGVNTDTQYF
TGCGCCAGCAGCTTGCGGGGGGTTAACACAGATACGCAGTATTTT
>NA|TRBJ1-1|TRBV2|NA
CASIKGGVGTEAFF
TGTGCCAGCATCAAAGGGGGGGTAGGGACTGAAGCTTTCTTT
>NA|TRBJ1-3|TRBV5-1|many
CASSLVGDGLTDGNTIYF
TGCGCCAGCAGCTTGGTCGGGGACGGCTTAACCGATGGAAACACCATATATTTT
>NA|TRBJ1-6|TRBV2|NA
CASERDWGSPLHF
TGTGCCAGCGAAAGGGATTGGGGGTCACCCCTCCACTTT
>TRBD1|TRBJ1-4|TRBV20-1|many
CSATLGTGPWNEKLFF
TGCAGTGCTACCTTAGGGACAGGTCCTTGGAATGAAAAACTGTTTTTT
>TRBD2|TRBJ2-2|TRBV13|many
CASTLVASGGAFTTGELFF
TGTGCCAGCACCTTAGTGGCTAGCGGGGGGGCCTTTACGACCGGGGAGCTGTTTTTT
>TRBD1|TRBJ1-5|TRBV24-1|NA
CATTRNGTGLDQPQHF
TGTGCCACCACCCGAAATGGGACAGGATTAGATCAGCCCCAGCATTTT
>NA|TRBJ2-7|TRBV12-3/TRBV12-4|few
CASSFDSRHEQYF
TGTGCCAGCAGTTTTGACAGCCGCCACGAGCAGTACTTC
>NA|TRBJ1-2|TRBV10-3|NA
CAISKDMDNYGYTF
TGTGCCATCAGTAAGGACATGGATAACTATGGCTACACCTTC
>TRBD1|TRBJ2-3|TRBV19|NA
CASRDRSYTDTQYF
TGTGCCAGTAGGGACAGGTCTTACACAGATACGCAGTATTTT
>NA|TRBJ2-3|TRBV19|many
CARTPPFTDTQYF
TGTGCCAGGACCCCGCCCTTTACGGATACGCAGTATTTT
>NA|TRBJ2-7|TRBV10-3|few
CAISSGLGEQYF
TGTGCCATCAGTTCAGGATTGGGGGAGCAGTACTTC
>NA|TRBJ2-7|TRBV9|NA
CASSVAIRGTEQYF
TGTGCCAGCAGCGTAGCGATCAGGGGTACCGAGCAGTACTTC
>NA|TRBJ2-7|TRBV10-3|NA
CAISETSYEQYF
TGTGCCATCAGCGAAACTTCCTACGAGCAGTACTTC
>NA|TRBJ1-1|TRBV11-1|NA
CASSPRDGAPNTEAFF
TGTGCCAGCAGCCCCCGGGACGGAGCTCCGAACACTGAAGCTTTCTTT
>NA|TRBJ2-3|TRBV19|NA
CASSKQGIDTQYF
TGTGCCAGTAGTAAACAGGGTATAGATACGCAGTATTTT
>NA|TRBJ2-6|TRBV19|NA
CASSITGSGANVLTF
TGTGCCAGTAGTATAACAGGGTCTGGGGCCAACGTCCTGACTTTC